This T cell receptor beta chain was sequenced for a study of blood T cell repertoires in COVID-19. The trim removed 6 bases at V and 5 bases at J, leaving 6 bases unmatched. Germline assignment: CDR1 KGHSH and CDR2 LQKENI. The CDR3 length is 14 residues. Produced via immunoSEQ multiplex PCR; TCRdb's table is partial and in-frame only. The sample lists 210,000 or so clones, 65% to 85% occurring once. The chain couples TRBV18 to TRBJ2-7; 11 nucleotides line up with TRBD2. Input material: peripheral blood. The receptor was derived from a woman of 80 years or more with acute or convalescent COVID-19. CDR3 bases: TGTGCCAGCTCGGGTAGCGGGGGGGAGAACGAGCAGTACTTC. It codes for CASSGSGGENEQYF.